This T cell receptor beta chain was identified during a study of cytomegalovirus exposure and HLA in healthy donors. Comment on this clone: What it binds is not known.

Libraries were prepared by immunoSEQ multiplex PCR; TCRdb keeps only in-frame clonotypes and omits some of them. The sample yields hundreds of thousands of clones, 87% seen once. Study-wide findings and caveats: Most TCR sequences were rare, but some public TCRs occurred in many donors.

The CDR3 has 10 residues. Germline V gene lookup returns CDR1 SQVTM and CDR2 ANQGSEA. Trimming pared 7 bases from V and 5 bases from J, leaving 9 bases between. The sequence was collected from a man aged 18 to 30 in good health and CMV-seronegative. The rearrangement joins TRBV29-1 to TRBJ2-7; TRBD2 might be the D (5 bases). The sequenced sample consisted of PBMCs. CDR3 nucleotides: TGCAGCGCCGTCGGGGACGAGCAGTACTTC. It yields the protein CSAVGDEQYF.